The 26 T cell receptor beta chains given below trace back to one sample, sequenced in a study of cytomegalovirus exposure and HLA in healthy donors. Use of 60 Vbeta and 13 Jbeta primers characterized the PCR. Sequencing was performed with immunoSEQ multiplex PCR; in TCRdb, only in-frame clones are kept and a portion is missing. The data hold some 60,000 clones, with 80% observed a single time. The sample was PBMCs. The receptors shown here come from a male donor in good health and CMV-seronegative.

V gene TRBV19 combines with J gene TRBJ2-5, with 8 bases fitting TRBD1. Germline V gene lookup returns CDR1 LNHDA and CDR2 SQIVND (reference sequence). With 5 bases clipped from V and 2 bases from J, the junction kept 4 bases outside the gene matches. This CDR3 comprises 14 residues. CDR3 bases: TGTGCCAGTAGTGACAGGGGTAAACAAGAGACCCAGTACTTC. Translated, it gives CASSDRGKQETQYF.

V gene TRBV6-9 combines with J gene TRBJ1-2, with D perhaps TRBD1 (5 bases). Germline V CDR1 and CDR2: MNHGY, SVAAGI. Between the trimmed V and J ends, which lost 4 bases and 2 bases, there was a span of 20 bases. This CDR3 is 17 amino acids long. The CDR3 DNA sequence: TGTGCCAGCAGTTCCCGGGACTGGAAGAAAAAAAACTATGGCTACACCTTC. Its translation is CASSSRDWKKKNYGYTF.

V and J are TRBV11-2 and TRBJ1-6; 7 bases are a match to TRBD1. This CDR3 comprises 12 residues. The V segment lost 5 bases and the J segment 11 bases; nucleotides outside the gene matches: 3. Germline V gives CDR1 SGHAT, CDR2 FQNNGV. For the CDR3, the DNA is TGTGCCAGCAGCCCGACAGGGCCACCCCTCCACTTT. Translated, it gives CASSPTGPPLHF. The full variable domain, rest sourced from reference TRBV11-2 and TRBJ1-6, is EAGVAQSPRYKIIEKRQSVAFWCNPISGHATLYWYQQILGQGPKLLIQFQNNGVVDDSQLPKDRFSAERLKGVDSTLKIQPAKLEDSAVYLCASSPTGPPLHFGNGTRLTVT.

This chain connects TRBV6-1 to TRBJ2-1; 13 positions agree with TRBD2. The V segment lost 2 bases and the J segment 10 bases; nucleotides outside the gene matches: 8. Germline V lookup: CDR1 MNHNS, CDR2 SASEGT. This CDR3 spans 16 amino acids. CDR3 sequence: CASSEKSLTSGGEQFF. As DNA, the CDR3 is TGTGCCAGCAGTGAAAAAAGTTTGACTAGCGGGGGGGAGCAGTTCTTC.

The V and J genes are TRBV6-1 and TRBJ1-1; 11 nucleotides match TRBD1. Germline trimming cut 6 bases from V and 10 bases from J; bases unmatched to any gene: 7. From germline, CDR1 is MNHNS and CDR2 SASEGT. This CDR3 has 13 residues. In DNA form, the CDR3 reads TGTGCCAGCAGGGGGACAGGGGGAGGTCCAGCTTTCTTT. Its protein is CASRGTGGGPAFF.

CDR3 in DNA: TGTGCCTGGAGCCGGACAGCCCGGACTGAAGCTTTCTTT. Encoded protein: CAWSRTARTEAFF. This chain joins TRBV30 and TRBJ1-1, with TRBD1 as a possible D gene (6 bases). The CDR3 is made up of 13 amino acids. Germline loops: CDR1 GTSNPN, CDR2 SVGIG (reference sequence). V lost 3 bases, J lost 5 bases, and 13 bases lay in between. Complete variable domain (other parts from reference TRBV30 and TRBJ1-1): SQTIHQWPATLVQPVGSPLSLECTVEGTSNPNLYWYRQAAGRGLQLLFYSVGIGQISSEVPQNLSASRPQDRQFILSSKKLLLSDSGFYLCAWSRTARTEAFFGQGTRLTVV.

The rearrangement uses TRBV5-5 and TRBJ2-7; a possible D gene is TRBD1 (7 bases). The CDR3 is made up of 14 amino acids. Germline V lookup: CDR1 SGHKS, CDR2 YYEKEE (reference sequence). Trimming stripped 3 bases from V and 2 bases from J, with 12 bases between. In nucleotides, the CDR3 is TGTGCCAGCAGCTGGGGCAGGGGGGCCTACGAGCAGTACTTC. Protein sequence: CASSWGRGAYEQYF.

CDR3 amino acids: CASSQALAGATYEQYF. The CDR3 DNA reads as TGCGCCAGCAGCCAAGCATTAGCGGGGGCAACCTACGAGCAGTACTTC. V gene TRBV4-3 combines with J gene TRBJ2-7; 9 positions agree with TRBD2. In germline, CDR1 is LGHNA, CDR2 YSLEER. V trimming: 1 base; J trimming: 2 bases; junction bases outside the gene matches: 6. This CDR3 has 16 residues.

A single count supports this clone. As DNA, the CDR3 is TGCAGCGTCAAACGACAGATCTATGGCTACACCTTC. This gives the protein CSVKRQIYGYTF. The rearrangement uses TRBV29-1 and TRBJ1-2, with a tentative D call TRBD1 (5 bases). The CDR3 is made up of 12 amino acids. The V end was cut by 6 bases, the J end by 4 bases, with 12 bases between. The V gene's germline CDR1 is SQVTM and CDR2 ANQGSEA.

This clone was detected only a few times. This chain uses TRBV5-4 with TRBJ1-2; no definite D call. V was pared by 2 bases and J by 4 bases, with 12 bases between. CDR3 length: 14 residues. Per germline, CDR1 SGHNT and CDR2 YYREEE (reference sequence). CDR3 loop: CASSFGQLLYGYTF. For the CDR3, the DNA is TGTGCCAGCAGCTTCGGTCAACTGCTCTATGGCTACACCTTC. Complete variable domain (other parts from reference TRBV5-4 and TRBJ1-2): ETGVTQSPTHLIKTRGQQVTLRCSSQSGHNTVSWYQQALGQGPQFIFQYYREEENGRGNFPPRFSGLQFPNYSSELNVNALELDDSALYLCASSFGQLLYGYTFGSGTRLTVV.

The V call is TRBV30, the J call TRBJ1-1; D is uncertain. The length of the CDR3 is 13 residues. CDR1 and CDR2 (germline): GTSNPN, SVGIG (reference sequence). Trimming shortened V by 1 base and J by 2 bases, and 8 bases separated the two germline ends. This CDR3 reads CAWSATVNTEAFF. The CDR3 DNA reads as TGTGCCTGGAGTGCTACAGTCAACACTGAAGCTTTCTTT.

The chain employs TRBV5-8 and TRBJ2-1; tentatively, D is TRBD1 (6 bases). Trimming took off 6 bases at V and 2 bases at J, with 12 bases between the two ends. Germline V lookup: CDR1 SGHTS, CDR2 YDEGEE. CDR3 size: 14 residues. CDR3 sequence (DNA): TGTGCCAGCAATCCGGGACAACCCTACAATGAGCAGTTCTTC. Its protein is CASNPGQPYNEQFF.

This clone showed up just a few times. V is TRBV25-1 and J is TRBJ1-1; D is ambiguous. The CDR3 consists of 13 residues. Trimming removed 7 bases at V and 8 bases at J, with 17 bases between. Germline-derived CDR1 and CDR2 are MGHDK and SYGVNS. The CDR3 sequence: CASTDGVRWEAFF. The CDR3 nucleotides are TGTGCCAGCACGGACGGGGTGCGGTGGGAAGCTTTCTTT.

The chain is built from TRBV7-2 and TRBJ1-2; D ambiguous. Germline V gene lookup returns CDR1 SGHTA and CDR2 FQGNSA. V gave up 3 bases and J gave up 5 bases, with 19 bases separating them. CDR3 length: 16 amino acids. CDR3 sequence: CASSLVRQPSRYGYTF. CDR3 DNA: TGTGCCAGCAGCTTGGTGCGGCAACCGAGTCGTTATGGCTACACCTTC.

The CDR3, as DNA: TGTGCCAGTAGTAGGGGACAGCTGAACACTGAAGCTTTCTTT. Translation gives CASSRGQLNTEAFF. The chain carries TRBV19 and TRBJ1-1, with 7 positions matching TRBD1. Per the germline V gene, CDR1 is LNHDA and CDR2 is SQIVND (reference sequence). The CDR3 totals 14 residues. J gave up 0 bases and V 4 bases, and 2 bases lay outside the gene matches.

V and J are TRBV19 and TRBJ2-7; no firm D call. The germline V and J ends were trimmed by 8 bases and 3 bases, with 20 bases remaining between them. Germline V gene lookup returns CDR1 LNHDA and CDR2 SQIVND (reference sequence). CDR3 size: 15 residues. CDR3 loop: CASRNAGEKDYEQYF. CDR3 DNA sequence: TGTGCCAGTCGTAATGCAGGTGAAAAGGACTACGAGCAGTACTTC.

The chain combines TRBV30 with TRBJ2-7; 8 bases are a match to TRBD1. CDR3 length: 14 amino acids. The V gene end was trimmed by 3 bases and the J gene end by 3 bases; junction bases not matched to a gene: 7. Germline loops: CDR1 GTSNPN, CDR2 SVGIG (reference sequence). CDR3 DNA: TGTGCCTGGAGCGCCGGACAGGGCCTCTACGAGCAGTACTTC. As protein: CAWSAGQGLYEQYF.

V usage is TRBV5-4 and J usage is TRBJ2-1, with a possible D match to TRBD2 (6 bases). This CDR3 region has 16 residues. Trimming pared 0 bases from V and 0 bases from J, leaving 10 bases between. Per the germline V gene, CDR1 is SGHNT and CDR2 is YYREEE (reference sequence). The CDR3 DNA follows: TGTGCCAGCAGCTTGGAGGGACTGGGCTCCTACAATGAGCAGTTCTTC. It codes for CASSLEGLGSYNEQFF.

This clone was seen more than once but under ten times. The chain employs TRBV5-1 and TRBJ2-7; D is unclear. V dropped 0 bases and J dropped 4 bases, with 5 bases sitting between them. The CDR3 is 12 amino acids. From germline, CDR1 is SGHRS and CDR2 YFSETQ. CDR3 residues: CASSLGGYEQYF. As DNA, the CDR3 is TGCGCCAGCAGCTTGGGCGGTTACGAGCAGTACTTC.

This chain links TRBV23-1 with TRBJ2-1, with a weak D call TRBD1 (6 bases). TRBV23-1 is noted as an ORF with a role that remains uncertain. The V gene lost 3 bases and the J gene lost 0 bases, with 15 bases spanning the gap. The CDR3 has 17 amino acids. The chain's CDR3 is CASSHRIRGDSYNEQFF. The CDR3 DNA reads as TGCGCCAGCAGTCATAGGATCAGGGGAGACTCCTACAATGAGCAGTTCTTC.

The chain joins TRBV15 to TRBJ2-7, with a weak D call TRBD1 (6 bases). Trimming left V 5 bases short and J 2 bases short, with 13 bases between. Germline loops: CDR1 LNHNV, CDR2 YYDKDF (reference sequence). This CDR3 is 14 amino acids long. Here the CDR3 reads CATSRVGGPYEQYF. Here the CDR3 DNA reads TGTGCCACCAGCCGGGTAGGGGGACCCTACGAGCAGTACTTC.

The chain employs TRBV29-1 and TRBJ2-7; TRBD1 aligns across 9 bases. CDR3 length equals 15 residues. Unmatched junction bases numbered 8, after V lost 0 bases and J lost 5 bases. Germline V lookup: CDR1 SQVTM, CDR2 ANQGSEA. This CDR3 reads CSVEDPGTGRDEQYF. The CDR3 nucleotides are TGCAGCGTTGAAGATCCCGGGACAGGGCGGGACGAGCAGTACTTC.

V usage is TRBV5-4 and J usage is TRBJ1-6; 9 bases map to TRBD1. V lost 4 bases, J lost 5 bases, and 10 bases stayed unmatched. The CDR3 spans 17 residues. CDR1 SGHNT and CDR2 YYREEE come from the germline V gene (reference sequence). Written as DNA, the CDR3 is TGTGCCAGCAGCCGAAGCGGGACAGGGCCAAATAATTCACCCCTCCACTTT. It specifies CASSRSGTGPNNSPLHF. Complete variable domain (other parts from reference TRBV5-4 and TRBJ1-6): ETGVTQSPTHLIKTRGQQVTLRCSSQSGHNTVSWYQQALGQGPQFIFQYYREEENGRGNFPPRFSGLQFPNYSSELNVNALELDDSALYLCASSRSGTGPNNSPLHFGNGTRLTVT.

V gene TRBV9 combines with J gene TRBJ2-1; 10 positions match TRBD2. CDR3 length: 17 residues. Germline V CDR1 and CDR2: SGDLS, YYNGEE. After removal of 0 bases from V and 1 base from J, the junction contained 4 bases not matched to a gene. The DNA for the CDR3 is TGTGCCAGCAGCGTAGGTAGCGGGGGGACTTCCTACAATGAGCAGTTCTTC. It is translated as CASSVGSGGTSYNEQFF.

This chain joins TRBV6-1 and TRBJ1-2; 9 bases are shared with TRBD1. V shed 2 bases, J shed 8 bases, and the junction held 12 bases outside the gene matches. The length of the CDR3 is 16 residues. Germline CDR1 and CDR2: MNHNS and SASEGT. Written as DNA, the CDR3 is TGTGCCAGCAGTGAAAACATGGACAGGGGAGGAGGGGGCTACACCTTC. Residues: CASSENMDRGGGGYTF.

The gene calls are TRBV6-5 and TRBJ2-3; D is possibly TRBD1 (6 bases). The CDR3 length is 13 residues. Trimming cost V 7 bases and J 2 bases, with 10 bases left between them. The germline V gene has CDR1 MNHEY and CDR2 SVGAGI. CDR3 protein: CASKQGATDTQYF. CDR3 DNA: TGTGCCAGCAAACAGGGAGCCACAGATACGCAGTATTTT.